This TCR beta chain was identified during a study of beta chain features in type 1 diabetes. General study findings and limits: Over-representation of high TCR-expressing cells was a possible consequence of cDNA sequencing. All four CD4+ subsets from Type 1 diabetes patients carried moderately but significantly shorter TCRB CDR3s. More deletions and fewer insertions at VDJ junctions were found in patients with type 1 diabetes.

Using CD45RO/CCR7/CD25/CD127/CD95/CD27, CD4+ naive, central memory, regulatory and stem cell-like memory cells were sorted. As every portion of the isolated RNA was reverse transcribed, the sequencing read expressed TCRB transcripts. For naive, central memory and regulatory T cell samples, reads averaged about 3.7 million. Using immunoSEQ multiplex PCR, the repertoire was profiled, and TCRdb retains in-frame clones only, with some absent. The sample gives 600,000 or so clones, more than 13% of which show up once; just under 0.04% is in the top ten. The J segment lost 2 bases and the V segment lost 1 base, leaving 6 bases of the junction unmatched. The length of the CDR3 is 16 residues. From germline, CDR1 is SGHTA and CDR2 FQGNSA. This clone was observed a few times. Its antigen is unknown.

The sample taken for sequencing was naive CD4+ T cells from blood. V and J are TRBV7-2 and TRBJ2-7; 9 bases are shared with TRBD2. The sequence derives from a man aged 18 to 30 with type 1 diabetes. The CDR3 is CASSLGVAGDPYEQYF. The CDR3 DNA is TGTGCCAGCAGCTTAGGCGTAGCGGGAGACCCCTACGAGCAGTACTTC.